This T cell receptor (beta chain) stems from a study of blood T cell repertoires in COVID-19. In the study overall: Donors in the United States, Italy and Spain gave samples during acute or convalescent COVID-19. Nucleic acid was either cDNA or gDNA, and it came from T cells, B-cell-depleted T cells, or PBMCs.

The germline V gene has CDR1 SEHNR and CDR2 FQNEAQ (reference sequence). The CDR3 runs 15 residues. The V and J ends lost 5 bases and 2 bases respectively, with 16 bases between them. Seattle's enrolled individuals joined amid active infection and were then monitored longitudinally. As processed by the authors: Reference gene primer amplification yielded estimated nucleated cell counts. Produced via immunoSEQ multiplex PCR; TCRdb's table is partial and in-frame only. The DNA was the basis for D and trimming; V, J and clone size are from that table. The sample holds more than 200,000 clones, around 83% seen once.

This clonotype was sampled from a woman at least 80 years old with COVID-19, enrolled during active disease. The gene calls are TRBV7-9 and TRBJ2-7, with D possibly matching TRBD1 (5 bases). The specimen sequenced was peripheral blood. The CDR3 sequence is CASSPGVPGPYEQYF. The CDR3 bases are TGTGCCAGCAGCCCTGGAGTTCCAGGGCCCTACGAGCAGTACTTC.